Many counts were recorded for the clone carrying this T cell receptor beta chain. V dropped 6 bases and J dropped 5 bases, with 5 bases sitting between them. CDR3 size: 11 residues. The germline V gene encodes CDR1 MNHNY and CDR2 SVGAGI (reference sequence). Using its own MiXCR run on the 5' RACE reads, TCRdb lists one record per CDR3 protein. The table has about 36,000 distinct CDR3 sequences, about 6% seen once. The sample originates from a study of CD8 T cells in ankylosing spondylitis. This receptor was identified in a male donor with ankylosing spondylitis or in good health (not recorded which). This chain uses TRBV6-6 with TRBJ1-3; the D is unclear. The sequenced material came from blood, either unsorted or a sorted T cell fraction (not recorded which). CDR3 region: CASSPRNTIYF. The DNA for the CDR3 is TGTGCCAGCAGCCCTCGAAACACCATATATTTT.